This record covers a single T cell receptor beta chain. Its target is not known. There are 13 residues in the CDR3. The germline V gene encodes CDR1 GTSNPN and CDR2 SVGIG (reference sequence). This record belongs to a study of blood T cells in healthy people across ages. General study findings and limits: Long-lived and aged donors differed, with more naive CD4+ cells and higher diversity in the long-lived. Expanded clonotype shifts may have been confounded, as the donors had an unknown CMV status.

A second PCR of 7 to 11 cycles used a sample-barcoded 5' primer and a J-beta primer mix. Every cDNA molecule bore a tag from a template-switch adaptor containing 12 random nucleotides. Via MiXCR, TCRdb re-called the 5' RACE reads, giving one row per CDR3 protein. The data contain 1.5 million to 2 million distinct CDR3 sequences, about 30% of them singletons. PBMCs were isolated at a quantity of at least 7 million per sample. V usage is TRBV30 and J usage is TRBJ2-7; a weak D match, TRBD2 (5 bases). The J call is doubtful: the DNA matches TRBJ2-4 better. The clonotype comes from a woman in her 30s in good health. Sequencing was carried out using blood. The CDR3 here is CAWSVQHRGIQYF. In DNA, the CDR3 is TGTGCCTGGAGTGTCCAGCACCGGGGCATTCAGTACTTC.